The entry below describes one T cell receptor (beta chain). The antigen remains undetermined. The data are from a study of response to subunit inactivated influenza vaccine. TCRdb reanalysed the RT-PCR reads using MiXCR and keeps one entry per CDR3 protein. Of about 650,000 distinct CDR3 sequences detected, about a sixth appear once; the ten largest clones hold approximately 10%. Study-level results: Authors suggested each seasonal influenza vaccination recruits few new T cells.

The origin of this receptor is a man between 45 and 60 years old who received an inactivated influenza vaccine. Sequencing was performed on PBMCs from blood, taken 11 to 12 days after vaccination.

The CDR3: CASRGSLGELFF. The DNA for the CDR3 is TGTGCCAGCCGCGGAAGTTTGGGGGAGCTGTTTTTT. This chain connects TRBV6-1 to TRBJ2-2; D not resolved. CDR3 length: 12 residues. CDR1 and CDR2 from the germline V gene are MNHNS and SASEGT. Trimming removed 8 bases from V and 8 bases from J, with 12 bases in between.